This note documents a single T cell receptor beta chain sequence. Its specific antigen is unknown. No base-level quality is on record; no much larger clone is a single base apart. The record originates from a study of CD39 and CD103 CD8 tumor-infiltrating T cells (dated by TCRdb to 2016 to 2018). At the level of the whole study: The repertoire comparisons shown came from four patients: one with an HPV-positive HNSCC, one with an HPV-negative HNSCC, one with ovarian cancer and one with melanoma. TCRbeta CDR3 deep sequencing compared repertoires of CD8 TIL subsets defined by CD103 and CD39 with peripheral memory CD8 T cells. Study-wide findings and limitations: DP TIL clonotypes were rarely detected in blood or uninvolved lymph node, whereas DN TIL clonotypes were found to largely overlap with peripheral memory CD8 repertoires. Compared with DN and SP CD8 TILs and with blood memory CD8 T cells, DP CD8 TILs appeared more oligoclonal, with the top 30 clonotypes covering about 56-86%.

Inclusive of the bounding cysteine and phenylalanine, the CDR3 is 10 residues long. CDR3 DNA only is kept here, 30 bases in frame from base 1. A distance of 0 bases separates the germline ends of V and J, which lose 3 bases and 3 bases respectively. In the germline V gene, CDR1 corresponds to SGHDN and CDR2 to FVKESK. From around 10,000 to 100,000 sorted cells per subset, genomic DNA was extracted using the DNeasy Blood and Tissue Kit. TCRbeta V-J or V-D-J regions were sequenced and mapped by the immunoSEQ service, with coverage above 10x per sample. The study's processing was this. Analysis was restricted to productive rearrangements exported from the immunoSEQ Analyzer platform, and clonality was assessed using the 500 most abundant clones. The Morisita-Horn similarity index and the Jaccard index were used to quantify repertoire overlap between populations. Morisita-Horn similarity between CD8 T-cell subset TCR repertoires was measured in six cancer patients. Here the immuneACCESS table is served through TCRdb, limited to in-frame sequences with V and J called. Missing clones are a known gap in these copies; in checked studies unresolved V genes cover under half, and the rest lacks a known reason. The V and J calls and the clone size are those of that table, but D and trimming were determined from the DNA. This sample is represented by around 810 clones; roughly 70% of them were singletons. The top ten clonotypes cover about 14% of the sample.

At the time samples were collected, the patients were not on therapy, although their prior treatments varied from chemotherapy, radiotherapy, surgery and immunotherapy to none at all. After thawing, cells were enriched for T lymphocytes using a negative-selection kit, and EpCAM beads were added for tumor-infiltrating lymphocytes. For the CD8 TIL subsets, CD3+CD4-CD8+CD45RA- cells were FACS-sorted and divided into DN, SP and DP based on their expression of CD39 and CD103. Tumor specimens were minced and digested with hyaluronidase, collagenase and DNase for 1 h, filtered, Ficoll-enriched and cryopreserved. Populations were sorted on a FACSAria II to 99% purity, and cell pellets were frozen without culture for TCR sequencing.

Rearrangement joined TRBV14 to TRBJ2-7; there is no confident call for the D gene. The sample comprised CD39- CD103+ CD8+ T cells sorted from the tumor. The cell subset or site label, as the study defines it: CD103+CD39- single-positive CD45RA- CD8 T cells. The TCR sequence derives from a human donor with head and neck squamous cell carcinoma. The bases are TGTGCCAGCAGCCACTACGAGCAGTACTTC. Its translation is CASSHYEQYF.